Given below is one T cell receptor (beta chain) in context. Its cognate antigen is unknown. This CDR3 comprises 14 residues. The ends were cut back, 6 bases at V and 1 base at J, with 8 bases in the middle. The germline gives CDR1 SGDLS, CDR2 YYNGEE. These data belong to a study of T cells in localized non-small cell lung cancer. Clones were sequenced by immunoSEQ multiplex PCR, and TCRdb holds only the in-frame ones, with some missing. The sample yields 25,000 to 30,000 clones, about 80% seen once. Findings of the study overall: For the top 100 tumor clones, a median roughly 56 also appeared in adjacent lung. Uninvolved nearby lung showed the greatest T cell clonality, exceeding that found in tumor. A denser population of T cells in blood accompanied longer overall survival.

The source is a man aged 35-69 years with stage III lung adenocarcinoma. The rearrangement joins TRBV9 to TRBJ2-6; possible D gene TRBD1, 6 bases. The material sequenced was peripheral blood mononuclear cells, taken before any cancer treatment. As DNA, the CDR3 is TGTGCCAGCAAGGGGGATTCTGGGGCCAACGTCCTGACTTTC. Protein: CASKGDSGANVLTF. The variable domain in full, with the rest retrieved from reference TRBV9 and TRBJ2-6, is DSGVTQTPKHLITATGQRVTLRCSPRSGDLSVYWYQQSLDQGLQFLIQYYNGEERAKGNILERFSAQQFPDLHSELNLSSLELGDSALYFCASKGDSGANVLTFGAGSRLTVL.